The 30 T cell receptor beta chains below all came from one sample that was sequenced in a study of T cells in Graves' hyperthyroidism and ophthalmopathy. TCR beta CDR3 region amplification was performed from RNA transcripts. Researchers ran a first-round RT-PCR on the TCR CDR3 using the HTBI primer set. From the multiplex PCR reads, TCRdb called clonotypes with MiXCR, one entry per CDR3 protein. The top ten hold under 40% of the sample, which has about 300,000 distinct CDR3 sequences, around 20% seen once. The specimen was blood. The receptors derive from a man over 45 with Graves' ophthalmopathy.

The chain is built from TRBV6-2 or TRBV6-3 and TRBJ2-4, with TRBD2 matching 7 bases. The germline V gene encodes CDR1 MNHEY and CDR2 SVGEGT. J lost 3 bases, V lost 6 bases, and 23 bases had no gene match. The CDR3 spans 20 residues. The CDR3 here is CASSTIKWSAGEGVKNIQYF. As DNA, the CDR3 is TGTGCCAGCAGCACCATAAAGTGGAGCGCGGGAGAAGGAGTCAAAAACATTCAGTACTTC.

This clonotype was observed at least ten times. The CDR3, as DNA: TGTGCCAGCACCTACTCGAATCCGGGACAGGGGTACGAGCAGTACTTC. Translating it yields CASTYSNPGQGYEQYF. The chain links TRBV6-5 to TRBJ2-7; the match to TRBD1 covers 10 bases. With V trimmed by 7 bases and J by 4 bases, 13 bases remained unmatched. In germline, CDR1 is MNHEY, CDR2 SVGAGI. CDR3 length: 16 amino acids.

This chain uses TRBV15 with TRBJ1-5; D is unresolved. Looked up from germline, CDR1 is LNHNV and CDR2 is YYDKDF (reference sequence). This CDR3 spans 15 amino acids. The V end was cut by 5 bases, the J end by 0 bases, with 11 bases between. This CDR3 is CATSFGPYSNQPQHF. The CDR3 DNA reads TGTGCCACCAGCTTCGGACCTTATAGCAATCAGCCCCAGCATTTT. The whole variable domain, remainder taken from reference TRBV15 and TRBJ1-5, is DAMVIQNPRYQVTQFGKPVTLSCSQTLNHNVMYWYQQKSSQAPKLLFHYYDKDFNNEADTPDNFQSRRPNTSFCFLDIRSPGLGDTAMYLCATSFGPYSNQPQHFGDGTRLSIL.

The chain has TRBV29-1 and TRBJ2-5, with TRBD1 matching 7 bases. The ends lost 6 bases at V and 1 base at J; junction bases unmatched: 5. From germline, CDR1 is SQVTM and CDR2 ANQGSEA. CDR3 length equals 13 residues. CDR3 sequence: CSVVDRVQETQYF. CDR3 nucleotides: TGCAGCGTCGTTGACAGGGTCCAAGAGACCCAGTACTTC.

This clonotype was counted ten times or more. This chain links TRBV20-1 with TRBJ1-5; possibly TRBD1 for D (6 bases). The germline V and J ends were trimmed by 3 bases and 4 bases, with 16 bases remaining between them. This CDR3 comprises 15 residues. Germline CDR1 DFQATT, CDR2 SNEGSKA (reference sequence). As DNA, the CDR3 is TGCAGTGCTAGCCCGCAGGGGCAGAGTAATCAGCCCCAGCATTTT. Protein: CSASPQGQSNQPQHF.

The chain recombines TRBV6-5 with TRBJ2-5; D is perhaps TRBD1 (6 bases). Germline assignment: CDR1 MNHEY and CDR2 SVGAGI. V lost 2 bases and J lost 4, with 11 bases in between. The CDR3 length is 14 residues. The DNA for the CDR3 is TGTGCCAGCAGTTACGCCAGGGGTTCAGAGACCCAGTACTTC. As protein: CASSYARGSETQYF.

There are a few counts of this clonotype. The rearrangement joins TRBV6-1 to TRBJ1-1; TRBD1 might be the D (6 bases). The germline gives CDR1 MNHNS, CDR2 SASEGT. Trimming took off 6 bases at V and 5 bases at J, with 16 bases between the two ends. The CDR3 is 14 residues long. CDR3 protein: CASSPSGALTEAFF. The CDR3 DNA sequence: TGTGCCAGCAGCCCCTCGGGGGCGTTGACTGAAGCTTTCTTT.

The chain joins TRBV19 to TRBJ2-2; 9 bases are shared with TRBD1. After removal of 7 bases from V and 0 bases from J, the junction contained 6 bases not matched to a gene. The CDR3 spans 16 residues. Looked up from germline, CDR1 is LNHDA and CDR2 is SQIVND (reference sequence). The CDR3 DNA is TGTGCCAGTACCCCCCGGGACAGGGCGAACACCGGGGAGCTGTTTTTT. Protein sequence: CASTPRDRANTGELFF.

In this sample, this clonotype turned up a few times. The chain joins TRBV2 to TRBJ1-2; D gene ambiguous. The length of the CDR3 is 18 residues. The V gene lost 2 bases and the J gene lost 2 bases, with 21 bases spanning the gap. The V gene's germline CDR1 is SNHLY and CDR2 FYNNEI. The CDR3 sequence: CASSENPRGGPKNYGYTF. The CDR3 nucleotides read TGTGCCAGCAGTGAAAACCCCCGAGGTGGGCCCAAGAACTATGGCTACACCTTC.

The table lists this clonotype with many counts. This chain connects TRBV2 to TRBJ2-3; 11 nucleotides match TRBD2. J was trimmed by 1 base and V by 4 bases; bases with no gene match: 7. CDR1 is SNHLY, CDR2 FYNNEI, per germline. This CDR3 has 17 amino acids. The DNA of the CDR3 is TGTGCCAGCAGTGTCCAGACTAGCGGGATTCGCACAGATACGCAGTATTTT. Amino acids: CASSVQTSGIRTDTQYF.

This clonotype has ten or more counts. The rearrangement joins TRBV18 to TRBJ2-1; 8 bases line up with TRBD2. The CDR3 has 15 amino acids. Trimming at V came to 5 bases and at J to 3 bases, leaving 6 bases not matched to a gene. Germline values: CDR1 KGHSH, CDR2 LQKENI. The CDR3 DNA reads TGTGCCAGCTCATCCACCGGGACTAGCTACAATGAGCAGTTCTTC. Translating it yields CASSSTGTSYNEQFF.

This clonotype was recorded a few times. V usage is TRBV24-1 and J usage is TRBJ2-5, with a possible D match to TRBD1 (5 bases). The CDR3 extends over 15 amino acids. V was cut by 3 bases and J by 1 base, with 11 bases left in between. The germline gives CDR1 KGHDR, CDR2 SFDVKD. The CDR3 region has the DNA TGTGCCACCAGTGATCAACTTGACAGCCAAGAGACCCAGTACTTC. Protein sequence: CATSDQLDSQETQYF.

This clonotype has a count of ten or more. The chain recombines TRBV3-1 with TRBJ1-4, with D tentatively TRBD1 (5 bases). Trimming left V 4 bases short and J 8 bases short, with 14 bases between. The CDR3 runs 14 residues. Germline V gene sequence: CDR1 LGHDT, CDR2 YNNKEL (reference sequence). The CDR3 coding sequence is TGTGCCAGCAGCCTACCGACTGAGGGGGAAAAACTGTTTTTT. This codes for CASSLPTEGEKLFF.

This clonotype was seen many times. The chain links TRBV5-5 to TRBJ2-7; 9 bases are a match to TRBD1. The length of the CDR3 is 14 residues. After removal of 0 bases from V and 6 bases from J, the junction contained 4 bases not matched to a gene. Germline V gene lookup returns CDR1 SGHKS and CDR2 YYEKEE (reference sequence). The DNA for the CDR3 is TGTGCCAGCAGCTTGGACAGGGGGCCGGTCGAGCAGTACTTC. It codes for CASSLDRGPVEQYF.

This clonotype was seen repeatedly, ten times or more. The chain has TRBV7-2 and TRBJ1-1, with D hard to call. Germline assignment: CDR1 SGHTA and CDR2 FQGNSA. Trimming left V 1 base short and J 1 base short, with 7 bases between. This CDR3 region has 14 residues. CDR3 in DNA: TGTGCCAGCAGCTTAGGAGGACGGAACACTGAAGCTTTCTTT. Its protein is CASSLGGRNTEAFF.

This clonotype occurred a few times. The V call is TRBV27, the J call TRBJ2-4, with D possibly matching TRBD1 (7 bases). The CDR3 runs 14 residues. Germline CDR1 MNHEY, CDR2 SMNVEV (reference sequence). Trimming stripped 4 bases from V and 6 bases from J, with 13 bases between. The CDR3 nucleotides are TGTGCCAGCAGTTCACAGGGGACTCCAAACATTCAGTACTTC. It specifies CASSSQGTPNIQYF.

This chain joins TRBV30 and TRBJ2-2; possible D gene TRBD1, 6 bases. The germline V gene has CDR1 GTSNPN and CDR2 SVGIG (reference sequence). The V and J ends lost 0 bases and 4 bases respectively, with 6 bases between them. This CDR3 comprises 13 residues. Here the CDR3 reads CAWSVGGTGELFF. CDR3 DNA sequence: TGTGCCTGGAGTGTAGGGGGCACCGGGGAGCTGTTTTTT.

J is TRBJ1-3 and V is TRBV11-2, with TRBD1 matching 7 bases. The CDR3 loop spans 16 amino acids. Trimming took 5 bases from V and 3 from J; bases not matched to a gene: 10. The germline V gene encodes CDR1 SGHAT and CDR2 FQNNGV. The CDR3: CASSPELRGHGNTIYF. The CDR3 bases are TGTGCCAGCAGCCCTGAGTTGAGGGGGCATGGAAACACCATATATTTT.

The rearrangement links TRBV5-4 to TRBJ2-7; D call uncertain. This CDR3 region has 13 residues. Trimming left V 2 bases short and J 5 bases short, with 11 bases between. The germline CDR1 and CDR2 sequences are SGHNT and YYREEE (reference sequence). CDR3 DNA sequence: TGTGCCAGCAGCTTTCAGCCCTCTGACGAGCAGTACTTC. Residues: CASSFQPSDEQYF.

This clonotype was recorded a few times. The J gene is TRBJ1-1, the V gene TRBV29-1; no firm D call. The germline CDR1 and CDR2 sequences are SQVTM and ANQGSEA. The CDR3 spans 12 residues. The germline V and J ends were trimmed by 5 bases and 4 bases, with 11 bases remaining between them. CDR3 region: CSVRFTGTEAFF. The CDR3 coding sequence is TGCAGCGTTAGGTTCACCGGCACTGAAGCTTTCTTT.

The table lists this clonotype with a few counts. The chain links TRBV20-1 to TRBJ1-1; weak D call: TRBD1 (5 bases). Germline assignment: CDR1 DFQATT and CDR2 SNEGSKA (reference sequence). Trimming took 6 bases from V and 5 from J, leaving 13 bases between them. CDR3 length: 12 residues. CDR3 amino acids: CSAGPGETEAFF. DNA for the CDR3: TGCAGTGCGGGACCAGGCGAGACTGAAGCTTTCTTT.

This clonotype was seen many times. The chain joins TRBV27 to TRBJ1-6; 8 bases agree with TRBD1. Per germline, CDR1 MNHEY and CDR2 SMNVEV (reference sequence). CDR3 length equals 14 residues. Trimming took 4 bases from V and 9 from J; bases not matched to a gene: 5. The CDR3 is CASSSGQGGSPLHF. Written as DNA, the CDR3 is TGTGCCAGCAGTTCCGGACAGGGTGGTTCACCCCTCCACTTT.

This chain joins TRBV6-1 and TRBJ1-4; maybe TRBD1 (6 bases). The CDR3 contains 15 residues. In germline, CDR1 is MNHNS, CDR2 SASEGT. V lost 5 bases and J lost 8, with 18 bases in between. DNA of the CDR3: TGTGCCAGCAGTAAATTGGGGGGCGCCAGGGAAAAACTGTTTTTT. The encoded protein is CASSKLGGAREKLFF.

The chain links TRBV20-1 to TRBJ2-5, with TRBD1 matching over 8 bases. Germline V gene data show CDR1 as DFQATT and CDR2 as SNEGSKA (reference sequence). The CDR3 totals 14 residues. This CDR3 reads CSPPAGTGEETQYF. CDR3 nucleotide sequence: TGCAGCCCCCCCGCCGGGACAGGAGAAGAGACCCAGTACTTC.

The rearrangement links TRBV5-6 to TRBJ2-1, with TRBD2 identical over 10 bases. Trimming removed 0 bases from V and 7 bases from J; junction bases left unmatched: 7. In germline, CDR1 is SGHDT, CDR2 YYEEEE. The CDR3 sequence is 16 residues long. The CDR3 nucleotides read TGTGCCAGCAGCTTGGAGTACTCTAGCGGGAGTAATGAGCAGTTCTTC. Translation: CASSLEYSSGSNEQFF.

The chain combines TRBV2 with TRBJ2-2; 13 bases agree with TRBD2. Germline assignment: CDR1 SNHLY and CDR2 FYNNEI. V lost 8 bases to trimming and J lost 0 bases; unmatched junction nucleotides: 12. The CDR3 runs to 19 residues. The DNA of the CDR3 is TGTGCCAGCGAGGAGGGGGGGACTAGCGGGATGACGAACACCGGGGAGCTGTTTTTT. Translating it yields CASEEGGTSGMTNTGELFF.

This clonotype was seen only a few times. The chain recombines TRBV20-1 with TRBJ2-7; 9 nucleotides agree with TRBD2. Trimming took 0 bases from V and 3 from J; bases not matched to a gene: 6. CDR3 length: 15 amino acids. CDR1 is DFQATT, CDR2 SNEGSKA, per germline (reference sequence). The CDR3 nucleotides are TGCAGTGCTAGAGACCCTAGCGGGATTTACTACGAGCAGTACTTC. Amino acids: CSARDPSGIYYEQYF.

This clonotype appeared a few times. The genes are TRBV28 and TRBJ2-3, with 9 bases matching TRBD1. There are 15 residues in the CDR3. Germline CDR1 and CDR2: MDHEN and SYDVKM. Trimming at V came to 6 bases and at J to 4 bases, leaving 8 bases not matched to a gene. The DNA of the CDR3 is TGTGCCAGCAGCTGGGGGACAGGGACGGCAGATACGCAGTATTTT. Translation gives CASSWGTGTADTQYF.

CDR3 protein: CATSEPQVPGGELFF. The CDR3 DNA sequence: TGTGCCACCAGTGAGCCGCAGGTTCCGGGCGGGGAGCTGTTTTTT. The chain combines TRBV24-1 with TRBJ2-2; unclear D gene. The V and J ends lost 4 bases and 7 bases respectively, with 15 bases between them. CDR1 and CDR2 (germline): KGHDR, SFDVKD. This CDR3 spans 15 amino acids.

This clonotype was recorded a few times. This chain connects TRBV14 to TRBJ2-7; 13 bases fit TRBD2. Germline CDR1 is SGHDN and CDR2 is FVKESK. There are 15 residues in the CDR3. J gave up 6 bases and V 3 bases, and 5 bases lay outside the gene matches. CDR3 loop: CASSHQLAGGAEQYF. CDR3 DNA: TGTGCCAGCAGCCACCAACTAGCGGGAGGGGCCGAGCAGTACTTC.